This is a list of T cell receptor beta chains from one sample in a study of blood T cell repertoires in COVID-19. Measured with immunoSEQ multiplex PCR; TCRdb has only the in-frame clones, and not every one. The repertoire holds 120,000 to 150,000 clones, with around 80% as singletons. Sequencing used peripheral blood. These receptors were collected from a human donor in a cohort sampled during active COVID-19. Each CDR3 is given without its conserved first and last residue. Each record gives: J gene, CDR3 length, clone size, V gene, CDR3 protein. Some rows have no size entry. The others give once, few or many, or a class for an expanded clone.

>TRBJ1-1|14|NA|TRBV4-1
ASSPAPLRQGNEAF
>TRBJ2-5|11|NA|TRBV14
ASSQGSIETQY
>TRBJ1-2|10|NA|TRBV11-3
ASSDSAGGYT
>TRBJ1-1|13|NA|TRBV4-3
ASSQMDRLHTEAF
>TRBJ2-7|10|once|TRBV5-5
ASSSDSYEQY
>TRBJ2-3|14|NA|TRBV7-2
ASSHPSGGAGNTQY
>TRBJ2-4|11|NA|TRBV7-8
ASSLVNENIQY
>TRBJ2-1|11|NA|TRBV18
ASSPTSTNEQF
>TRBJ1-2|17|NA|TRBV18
ASSPGAGQGNPPHYGYT
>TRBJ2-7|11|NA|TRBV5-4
ASSFAGSYEQY
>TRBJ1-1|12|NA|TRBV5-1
ASTLQGARTEAF
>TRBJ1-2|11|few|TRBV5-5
ASSQTGDYGYT
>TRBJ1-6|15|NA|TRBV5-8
ASSLVTRSSYNSPLH
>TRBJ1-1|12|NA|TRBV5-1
ASSPGTGNTEAF
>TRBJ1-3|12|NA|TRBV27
ASSTGLAGNTIY
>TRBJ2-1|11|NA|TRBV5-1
ASSPRGGNEQF
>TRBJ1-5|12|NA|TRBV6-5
ASSPNTGNQPQH
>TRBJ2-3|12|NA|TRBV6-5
ASQRTAGGDTQY
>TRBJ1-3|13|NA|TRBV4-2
ASSPDRLSGNTIY
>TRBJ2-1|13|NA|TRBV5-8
ASSSGTGSHNEQF
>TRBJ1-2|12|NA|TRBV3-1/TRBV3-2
ASSQTRGFYGYT
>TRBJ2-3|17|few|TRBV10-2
ASSETPRTLAGSTDTQY
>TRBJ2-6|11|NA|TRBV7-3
ASSFSGANVLT
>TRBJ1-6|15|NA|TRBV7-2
ASSLTSLGRAHSPLH
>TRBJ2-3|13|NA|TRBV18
ASSPGTGWTDTQY
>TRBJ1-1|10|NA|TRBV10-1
ASKVQPAEAF
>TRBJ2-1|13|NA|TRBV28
ASSLRQGHHNEQF
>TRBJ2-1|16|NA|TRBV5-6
ASSLRDRGFLSYNEQF
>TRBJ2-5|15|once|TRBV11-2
ASSFRTSGGPRETQY
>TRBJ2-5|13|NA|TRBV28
ASSPLQGLEETQY
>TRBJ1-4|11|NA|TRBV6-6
ASTTGTNEKLF
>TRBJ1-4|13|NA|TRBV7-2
ASSLAGTEGEKLF
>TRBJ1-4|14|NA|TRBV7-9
ASSFWVTGKGEKLF
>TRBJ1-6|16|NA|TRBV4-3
ASSHDDRPNSYNSPLH
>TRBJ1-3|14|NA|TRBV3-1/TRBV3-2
ASSRTGEVGGNTIY
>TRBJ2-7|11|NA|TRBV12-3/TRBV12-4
ASTRRAGGEQY
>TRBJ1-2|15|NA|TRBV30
AWAQGGKRALNYGYT
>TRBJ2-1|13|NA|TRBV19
ASSIGQGITHEQF
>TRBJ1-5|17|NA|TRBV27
ASSPWGRRGLYSNQPQH
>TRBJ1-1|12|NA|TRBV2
ASSSGITNTEAF
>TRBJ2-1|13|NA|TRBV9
ASSVGSLAVNEQF
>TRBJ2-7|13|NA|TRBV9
ASSVGLAGNYEQY
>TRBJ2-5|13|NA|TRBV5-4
ASSSALAGARTQY
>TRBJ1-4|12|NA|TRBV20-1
SASPPPGGEKLF
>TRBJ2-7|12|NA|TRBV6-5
ASSRKLGHYEQY
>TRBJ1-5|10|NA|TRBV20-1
SASDRGLPQH
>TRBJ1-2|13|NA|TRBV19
ATTPRGSGNYGYT
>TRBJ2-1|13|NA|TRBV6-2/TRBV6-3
ASSRDRKSYNEQF
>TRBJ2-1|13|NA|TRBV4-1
ASSQGTGGRSEQF
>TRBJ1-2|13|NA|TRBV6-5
ATRGTGVTNYGYT
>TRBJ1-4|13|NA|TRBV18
ASSDTPGQGVKLF
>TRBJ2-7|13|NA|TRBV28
ASRDRGRVGGEQY
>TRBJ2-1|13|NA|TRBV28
ASSVTSGGGNEQF
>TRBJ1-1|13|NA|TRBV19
ASLGTGGFTTEAF